This is a list of T cell receptor beta chains from one sample in a study of T-cell memory formation after mild COVID-19. TCRdb independently ran MiXCR on the 5' RACE reads; one entry per CDR3 protein. The top ten clones hold more than 8% of a sample with 470,000 or so distinct CDR3 sequences, roughly 20% of them seen once. The sequenced material came from PBMCs or a T cell subset sorted from them (not recorded which). These receptors all come from an adult woman who had mild COVID-19 (a few samples of this study predate the infection). Cell type and time point are not known. CDR3s include the opening cysteine and the closing phenylalanine or tryptophan. The order of the fields is J gene, V gene, clone size, D gene, CDR3 DNA, CDR3 protein. A D gene is named only where the DNA matches it firmly. Expanded clones are given a class, and other clones once, few, many or no size at all.

j_gene: TRBJ2-1; v_gene: TRBV20-1; abundance: many; d_gene: TRBD2; CDR3nt: TGCAGTGCTAGGACTAGCGGAGACTACAATGAGCAGTTCTTC; CDR3aa: CSARTSGDYNEQFF
j_gene: TRBJ1-1; v_gene: TRBV5-5; abundance: -; d_gene: -; CDR3nt: TGTGCCAGCAGCTTGTCCTTAGGGAGGAACACTGAAGCTTTCTTT; CDR3aa: CASSLSLGRNTEAFF
j_gene: TRBJ2-1; v_gene: TRBV6-2/TRBV6-3; abundance: many; d_gene: -; CDR3nt: TGTGCCAGCAGTCAAAACTCCAATGAGCAGTTCTTC; CDR3aa: CASSQNSNEQFF
j_gene: TRBJ2-1; v_gene: TRBV4-2; abundance: few; d_gene: -; CDR3nt: TGTGCCAGCAGCCAAGGCCTCGCAAGTGATCTCTATGAGCAGTTCTTC; CDR3aa: CASSQGLASDLYEQFF
j_gene: TRBJ2-1; v_gene: TRBV18; abundance: -; d_gene: -; CDR3nt: TGTGCCAGCTCACCACCAGTACAGCGAGACAGTGAGCAGTTCTTC; CDR3aa: CASSPPVQRDSEQFF
j_gene: TRBJ2-5; v_gene: TRBV9; abundance: few; d_gene: -; CDR3nt: TGTGCCAGCGCCCGGGGAGATCCCCAAGAGACCCAGTACTTC; CDR3aa: CASARGDPQETQYF
j_gene: TRBJ2-7; v_gene: TRBV29-1; abundance: few; d_gene: -; CDR3nt: TGCAGCGTTGCCCAGGGACTGAAAGGCGAGCGGTACTTC; CDR3aa: CSVAQGLKGERYF
j_gene: TRBJ2-7; v_gene: TRBV4-2; abundance: -; d_gene: TRBD2; CDR3nt: TGTGCCAGCAGCCAAGAACTTGGACTAGCGGATTACGAGCAGTACTTC; CDR3aa: CASSQELGLADYEQYF
j_gene: TRBJ2-3; v_gene: TRBV7-8; abundance: -; d_gene: -; CDR3nt: TGTGCCAGCAGCTCACCCTTCAGGACAGATACGCAGTATTTT; CDR3aa: CASSSPFRTDTQYF
j_gene: TRBJ2-7; v_gene: TRBV20-1; abundance: few; d_gene: -; CDR3nt: TGCAGTGCACGGCCTAGCGCGTTCCCCGAGCAGTACTTC; CDR3aa: CSARPSAFPEQYF
j_gene: TRBJ2-3; v_gene: TRBV7-9; abundance: -; d_gene: TRBD1; CDR3nt: TGTGCCAGCAGCCCTGGGACAGCAGATACGCAGTATTTT; CDR3aa: CASSPGTADTQYF
j_gene: TRBJ2-7; v_gene: TRBV12-3/TRBV12-4; abundance: few; d_gene: TRBD1; CDR3nt: TGTGCCAGACCTCGGGACAGGGGCGAGTACTTC; CDR3aa: CARPRDRGEYF
j_gene: TRBJ2-1; v_gene: TRBV4-3; abundance: many; d_gene: -; CDR3nt: TGCGCCAGCTCAGTAGGCGGGAACTCCTACAATGAGCAGTTCTTC; CDR3aa: CASSVGGNSYNEQFF
j_gene: TRBJ2-7; v_gene: TRBV20-1; abundance: -; d_gene: TRBD1; CDR3nt: TGCAGTGCCATTACAGGGGGCGAGCAGTACTTC; CDR3aa: CSAITGGEQYF
j_gene: TRBJ1-1; v_gene: TRBV28; abundance: few; d_gene: -; CDR3nt: TGTGCCAGCAGTCAAACTAACACTGAAGCTTTCTTT; CDR3aa: CASSQTNTEAFF
j_gene: TRBJ1-1; v_gene: TRBV20-1; abundance: few; d_gene: TRBD1; CDR3nt: TGCAGTGCTAACGACCTCCGGGACAGTGAAGCTTTCTTT; CDR3aa: CSANDLRDSEAFF
j_gene: TRBJ2-7; v_gene: TRBV5-1; abundance: few; d_gene: -; CDR3nt: TGCGCCAGCAGCTTGGAGGTTTTGGGCGACTACGAGCAGTACTTC; CDR3aa: CASSLEVLGDYEQYF
j_gene: TRBJ1-2; v_gene: TRBV7-6; abundance: few; d_gene: TRBD1; CDR3nt: TGTGCCAGCAGCTTAGACCCGGGACAGTTTGAGGGCTACACCTTC; CDR3aa: CASSLDPGQFEGYTF
j_gene: TRBJ2-4; v_gene: TRBV20-1; abundance: -; d_gene: -; CDR3nt: TGCAGTGCTAGAGATGAGTTGGCCAACAAAAACATTCAGTACTTC; CDR3aa: CSARDELANKNIQYF
j_gene: TRBJ2-6; v_gene: TRBV16; abundance: -; d_gene: -; CDR3nt: TGTGCCAGCAGCCAGTATCTCCCAGGGGGGTCCTCTGGGGCCAACGTCCTGACTTTC; CDR3aa: CASSQYLPGGSSGANVLTF
j_gene: TRBJ1-1; v_gene: TRBV7-9; abundance: -; d_gene: TRBD1; CDR3nt: TGTGCCAGCAGCCCCCCGACAGGGGGCAAGAACACTGAAGCTTTCTTT; CDR3aa: CASSPPTGGKNTEAFF
j_gene: TRBJ1-3; v_gene: TRBV5-1; abundance: -; d_gene: -; CDR3nt: TGCGCCAGCAGCTGGGGACCGGACCGCTCTGGAAACACCATATATTTT; CDR3aa: CASSWGPDRSGNTIYF
j_gene: TRBJ2-3; v_gene: TRBV7-2; abundance: -; d_gene: -; CDR3nt: TGTGCCAGCGGGGGAGATACAGATACGCAGTATTTT; CDR3aa: CASGGDTDTQYF
j_gene: TRBJ2-1; v_gene: TRBV7-8; abundance: few; d_gene: -; CDR3nt: TGTGCCACCGCCACTTTGGACAGCTACAATGAGCAGTTCTTC; CDR3aa: CATATLDSYNEQFF
j_gene: TRBJ1-4; v_gene: TRBV7-2; abundance: -; d_gene: TRBD1; CDR3nt: TGTGCCAGCAGCTTAGCGGGGACAGGGAGTGAAAAACTGTTTTTT; CDR3aa: CASSLAGTGSEKLFF
j_gene: TRBJ2-3; v_gene: TRBV5-5; abundance: -; d_gene: TRBD1; CDR3nt: TGTGCCAGCAGCACGGACAGGGTGGGAACAGATACGCAGTATTTT; CDR3aa: CASSTDRVGTDTQYF
j_gene: TRBJ2-1; v_gene: TRBV7-2; abundance: -; d_gene: TRBD2; CDR3nt: TGTGCCAGCAGTCCAGTGACTAGCGGGGGCCCCTACAATGAGCAGTTCTTC; CDR3aa: CASSPVTSGGPYNEQFF
j_gene: TRBJ1-5; v_gene: TRBV5-6; abundance: -; d_gene: -; CDR3nt: TGTGCCAGCAGCCGTCCCGGGCAGCCCCAGCATTTT; CDR3aa: CASSRPGQPQHF
j_gene: TRBJ1-1; v_gene: TRBV5-1; abundance: few; d_gene: TRBD1; CDR3nt: TGCGCCAGCAGCTTGGTGCCGACAGGGATTCAGACTGAAGCTTTCTTT; CDR3aa: CASSLVPTGIQTEAFF
j_gene: TRBJ2-7; v_gene: TRBV2; abundance: -; d_gene: -; CDR3nt: TGTGCCAGCAGTGACTCTCCCGGACAGCTGAGCTCCTACGAGCAGTACTTC; CDR3aa: CASSDSPGQLSSYEQYF
j_gene: TRBJ2-7; v_gene: TRBV7-2; abundance: many; d_gene: TRBD2; CDR3nt: TGTGCCAGCAGCTCCGGCCGGGAGGCCGAGCAGTACTTC; CDR3aa: CASSSGREAEQYF
j_gene: TRBJ2-7; v_gene: TRBV5-1; abundance: -; d_gene: -; CDR3nt: TGCGCCAGCAGCTCGCTCAACGAGCAGTACTTC; CDR3aa: CASSSLNEQYF
j_gene: TRBJ2-7; v_gene: TRBV4-1; abundance: -; d_gene: -; CDR3nt: TGCGCCAGCAGCCAAGATACAGGGTACTACGAGCAGTACTTC; CDR3aa: CASSQDTGYYEQYF
j_gene: TRBJ1-2; v_gene: TRBV20-1; abundance: few; d_gene: -; CDR3nt: TGCAGTGCTAGACGAGACTACTATGGCTACACCTTC; CDR3aa: CSARRDYYGYTF